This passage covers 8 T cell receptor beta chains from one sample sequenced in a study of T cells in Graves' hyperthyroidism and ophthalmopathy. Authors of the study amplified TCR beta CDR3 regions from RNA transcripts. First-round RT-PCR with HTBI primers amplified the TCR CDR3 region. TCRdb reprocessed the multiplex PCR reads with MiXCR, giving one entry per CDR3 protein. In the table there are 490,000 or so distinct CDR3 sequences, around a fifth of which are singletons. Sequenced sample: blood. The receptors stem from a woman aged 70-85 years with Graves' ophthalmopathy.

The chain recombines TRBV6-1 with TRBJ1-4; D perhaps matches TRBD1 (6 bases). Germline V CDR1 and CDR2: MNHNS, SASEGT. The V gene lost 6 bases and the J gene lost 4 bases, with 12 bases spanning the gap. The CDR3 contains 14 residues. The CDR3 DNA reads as TGTGCCAGCAGATGGGGGGGCGGTAATGAAAAACTGTTTTTT. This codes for CASRWGGGNEKLFF.

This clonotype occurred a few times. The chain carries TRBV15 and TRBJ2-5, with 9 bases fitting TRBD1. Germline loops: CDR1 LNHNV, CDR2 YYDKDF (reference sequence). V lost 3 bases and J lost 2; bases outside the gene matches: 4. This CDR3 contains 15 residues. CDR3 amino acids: CATSRGQGLQETQYF. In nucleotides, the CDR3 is TGTGCCACCAGCAGGGGACAGGGCTTGCAAGAGACCCAGTACTTC. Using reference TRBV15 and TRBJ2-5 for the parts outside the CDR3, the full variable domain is DAMVIQNPRYQVTQFGKPVTLSCSQTLNHNVMYWYQQKSSQAPKLLFHYYDKDFNNEADTPDNFQSRRPNTSFCFLDIRSPGLGDTAMYLCATSRGQGLQETQYFGPGTRLLVL.

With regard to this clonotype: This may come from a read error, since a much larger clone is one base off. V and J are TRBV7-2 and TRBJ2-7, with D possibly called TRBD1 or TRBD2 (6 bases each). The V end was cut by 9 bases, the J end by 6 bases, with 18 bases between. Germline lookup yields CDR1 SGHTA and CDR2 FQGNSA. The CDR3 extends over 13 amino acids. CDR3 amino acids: CARRQGGGSEQYF. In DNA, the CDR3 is TGTGCCAGAAGACAAGGAGGGGGGTCCGAGCAGTACTTC.

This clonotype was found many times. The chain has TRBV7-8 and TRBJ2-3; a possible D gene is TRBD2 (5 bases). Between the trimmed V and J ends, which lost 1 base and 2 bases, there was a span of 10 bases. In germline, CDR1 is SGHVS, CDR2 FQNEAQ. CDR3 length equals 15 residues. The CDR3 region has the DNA TGTGCCAGCAGCTTAGGCGGGTCTCCCACAGATACGCAGTATTTT. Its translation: CASSLGGSPTDTQYF.

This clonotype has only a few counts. The CDR3, as DNA: TGTGCCAGCAGCCAACCGGGACCCAATCAGCCCCAGCATTTT. It translates to CASSQPGPNQPQHF. The gene calls are TRBV4-2 and TRBJ1-5; tentatively, D is TRBD1 (5 bases). The CDR3 runs to 14 residues. Trimming removed 2 bases at V and 3 bases at J, with 8 bases between. Germline CDR1 reads LGHNA; CDR2 reads YNFKEQ.

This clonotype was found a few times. This chain's CDR3 is CAWTSRGLVTNEQFF. DNA of the CDR3: TGTGCCTGGACCTCCAGGGGACTCGTCACCAATGAGCAGTTCTTC. The rearrangement joins TRBV30 to TRBJ2-1; D possibly uses TRBD1 or TRBD2 (6 bases each). There are 15 residues in the CDR3. Trimming stripped 4 bases from V and 6 bases from J, with 19 bases between. Per the germline V gene, CDR1 is GTSNPN and CDR2 is SVGIG (reference sequence).

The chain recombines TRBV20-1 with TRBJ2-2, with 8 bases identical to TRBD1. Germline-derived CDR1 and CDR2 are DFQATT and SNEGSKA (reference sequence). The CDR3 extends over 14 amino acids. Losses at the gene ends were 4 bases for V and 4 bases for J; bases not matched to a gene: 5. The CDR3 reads CSATDRVGTGELFF. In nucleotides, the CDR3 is TGCAGTGCTACGGACAGGGTGGGCACCGGGGAGCTGTTTTTT.

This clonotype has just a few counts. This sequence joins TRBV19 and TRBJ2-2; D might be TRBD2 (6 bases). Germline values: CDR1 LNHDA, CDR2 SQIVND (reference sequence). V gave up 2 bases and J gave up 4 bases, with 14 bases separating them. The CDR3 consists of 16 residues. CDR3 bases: TGTGCCAGTAGTATAAAAGCGGGTGCGAGCACCGGGGAGCTGTTTTTT. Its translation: CASSIKAGASTGELFF.